This entry is about one T cell receptor beta chain. What antigen it recognizes has not been identified. Nothing much larger sits one base from this clone, and base qualities are not available. The record originates from a study of T cells in Graves' hyperthyroidism and ophthalmopathy (dated by TCRdb to the late 2010s). For the study in its entirety: Peripheral blood samples were taken at initial diagnosis, before any treatment was given. For training and testing, the 100 or so patients in the discovery cohort were randomly divided in a 7:3 ratio. Prospective prediction of ophthalmopathy was tested in an independent validation cohort of fewer than 20 hyperthyroidism patients and 17 patients who later progressed to ophthalmopathy. After sampling, hyperthyroidism patients received methimazole starting at 30 mg daily, and ophthalmopathy patients received high-dose intravenous methylprednisolone. Thyroid tissue and blood T-cell repertoires from about 6 Graves' hyperthyroidism patients were also compared in the study. The paper describes TCR Vbeta CDR3 sequencing of around 130 peripheral blood samples, made up of roughly 40 ophthalmopathy patients, around 73 hyperthyroidism patients and about 17 progressor patients. TCR V-J signatures able to tell the groups apart were searched for in a discovery cohort of approximately 95 patients, of whom about 40 had Graves' ophthalmopathy and around 58 had stable Graves' hyperthyroidism.

Study-wide conclusions, independent of this receptor: No statistical method was used to set the sample size in advance, and investigators knew the group allocation. In validation, the model predicted progression to ophthalmopathy a median of about 6 months before onset, with 70% to 71% sensitivity and about 72% specificity. Ophthalmopathy was separated from stable hyperthyroidism by a 13 V-J signature model, with just over 85% sensitivity and approximately 84% specificity obtained in cross-validation and 80%/75% obtained in testing. Most expanded thyroid clonotypes (frequency above 0.001) were also detected in blood, suggesting blood repertoires may reflect thyroid immune responses.

The trim is 2 bases for V and 5 bases for J, with a gap of 10 bases between the germline ends. The cysteine opens and the phenylalanine closes a CDR3 of 13 amino acids. Only CDR3 DNA is held: 39 bases, read in frame from base 1. Looking up the germline V gene (reference sequence) yields CDR1 GTSNPN and CDR2 SVGIG. TCR beta CDR3 regions were amplified from RNA transcripts. For the first round of RT-PCR on the TCR CDR3, the HTBI primer set was used together with the Qiagen OneStep RT-PCR kit. Libraries were constructed in a second round of multiplex PCR, after which size selection and purification were carried out. Paired-end sequencing of the libraries was performed with 100 bp reads on an Illumina HiSeq2000. The published analysis was carried out like this. SOAPnuke was used to process the raw data, throwing out any read that contained adapters or uncalled bases, had a mean Phred below 15, or lacked an exact constant-primer or identifier match. COPE v1.2.5 was used to merge high-quality paired reads, and clonotypes were defined as unique nucleotide sequences. MiTCR v1.1 was used to align the clonotypes against IMGT TRBV, TRBD and TRBJ reference segments. The analysis was restricted to V-J combinations with a frequency above 0.0001, which together covered 99.2% of the repertoires. The TCS score was defined as F50 (clonal expansion) divided by E x V (chaos), with BLOSUM62-based TCRdist calculated between CDR3 peptides within each V-J. Welch's t-statistics and random forest reduced approximately 520 V-J features to roughly 13, which were used in a naive Bayes classifier (R e1071). The public reads were quality trimmed at Q25 with fastp and then assembled into clones with MiXCR by TCRdb, keeping productive beta chains. A single entry per CDR3 protein holds the most common genes and DNA from its merged rows. These V and J calls derive from TCRdb rather than the authors' analysis. Counted in this sample were about 260,000 distinct CDR3 sequences; 15% to 20% of them appeared once. 25% to 30% of the sample is in the top ten clones.

Ophthalmopathy patients had moderately to severely active disease, Clinical Activity Score of at least 3, NOSPECS grade of at least 4, and duration under 3 months. Exclusion was applied to patients with uncontrolled infections, other autoimmune diseases, pregnancy or lactation. Diagnoses were based on clinical symptoms, serum thyroxine and TRAb, thyroid ultrasound and orbital computed tomography. PBMCs were separated from roughly 10 ml of fresh peripheral blood using Ficoll-Paque density gradient centrifugation. Total RNA was extracted using Trizol reagent, and RNA quality was assessed on an Agilent 2100 Bioanalyzer.

The sequence came from a woman aged 18-35 years with Graves' ophthalmopathy. The sequenced material came from blood. This chain is built from TRBV30 and TRBJ2-1; matching of 6 bases hints at TRBD1 as the D gene. The DNA reads TGTGCCTGGAGTACAGGGTCAAACAATGAGCAGTTCTTC. The translation is CAWSTGSNNEQFF.